This T cell receptor (beta chain) is from a study of T cells in Graves' hyperthyroidism and ophthalmopathy. V lost 5 bases, J lost 0 bases, and 11 bases lay in between. From germline, CDR1 is SGHTA and CDR2 FQGTGA. This CDR3 has 16 amino acids. Isolation of PBMCs was performed on 8.5 to 10 ml fresh peripheral blood. Study conclusions and caveats: A model of 13 V-J features distinguished ophthalmopathy from stable hyperthyroidism. Most thyroid clonotypes expanded above 0.001 were also detected in blood.

With respect to this clonotype: Antigen: not known.

Amplified TCR beta CDR3 regions came from RNA transcripts. TCR CDR3 regions were first amplified by RT-PCR with HTBI primers. One entry per CDR3 protein results from TCRdb running MiXCR on the multiplex PCR reads. The top ten clones hold approximately 12% of a sample with fewer than 750,000 distinct CDR3 sequences, about 14% of them seen once. This clonotype originated in a woman aged 45-65 years with Graves' ophthalmopathy. V and J are TRBV7-3 and TRBJ2-6, with a weak D call TRBD1 (5 bases). What was sequenced was blood. Here the CDR3 reads CASSGQGSSGANVLTF. CDR3 DNA sequence: TGTGCCAGCAGCGGACAAGGAAGCTCTGGGGCCAACGTCCTGACTTTC.